Following are 14 T cell receptor beta chains from one sample sequenced in a study of CD8 T cells in Susac syndrome. With random hexamers, roughly 0.45 to 1 ug RNA was reverse transcribed. In TCRdb, the immunoSEQ multiplex PCR reads were re-called with MiXCR into one record per CDR3 protein. The sample lists about 85,000 distinct CDR3 sequences, approximately 94% occurring once. The sequencing input was CD8+ T cells from PBMCs. The receptors were gathered from a human donor in good health.

The genes are TRBV15 and TRBJ1-1; possibly TRBD1 for D (5 bases). In germline, CDR1 is LNHNV, CDR2 YYDKDF (reference sequence). Trimming shortened V by 0 bases and J by 3 bases, and 11 bases separated the two germline ends. This CDR3 has 15 amino acids. CDR3 DNA: TGTGCCACCAGCAGAGATGGTGGGGCGGACACTGAAGCTTTCTTT. Amino acids: CATSRDGGADTEAFF. The entire variable domain, with the rest obtained from reference TRBV15 and TRBJ1-1, is as follows: DAMVIQNPRYQVTQFGKPVTLSCSQTLNHNVMYWYQQKSSQAPKLLFHYYDKDFNNEADTPDNFQSRRPNTSFCFLDIRSPGLGDTAMYLCATSRDGGADTEAFFGQGTRLTVV.

The chain uses TRBV3-1 and TRBJ2-7; no clear D. The CDR3 loop spans 14 amino acids. The V end lost 0 bases, the J end lost 3 bases, and 9 bases lay between the germline ends. Germline-derived CDR1 and CDR2 are LGHDT and YNNKEL (reference sequence). Written as DNA, the CDR3 is TGTGCCAGCAGCCAAGAGTGGGTCGGCTACGAGCAGTACTTC. This translates into CASSQEWVGYEQYF.

The J gene is TRBJ1-1, the V gene TRBV9, with D hard to call. This CDR3 region has 15 residues. V was cut by 0 bases and J by 0 bases, with 9 bases left in between. Looked up from germline, CDR1 is SGDLS and CDR2 is YYNGEE. The CDR3, as DNA: TGTGCCAGCAGCGTAGATCCTTCAGTGAACACTGAAGCTTTCTTT. This encodes CASSVDPSVNTEAFF.

The rearrangement joins TRBV6-7 to TRBJ1-1; 9 bases fit TRBD1. TRBV6-7 has ORF status, its function being uncertain. The J segment lost 1 base and the V segment lost 2 bases, leaving 5 bases of the junction unmatched. The CDR3 contains 16 residues. For the CDR3, the DNA is TGTGCCAGCAGTTACATGACAGGGGGGCCGAACACTGAAGCTTTCTTT. Protein: CASSYMTGGPNTEAFF.

V usage is TRBV21-1 and J usage is TRBJ2-5. TRBV21-1 has pseudogene status. The CDR3 totals 9 residues. The CDR3: CASRETQYF. CDR3 DNA: TGTGCCAGCAGGGAGACCCAGTACTTC.

V gene TRBV5-1 combines with J gene TRBJ2-1, with a weak D call TRBD1 (5 bases). This CDR3 contains 11 residues. V was trimmed by 1 base and J by 12 bases, leaving 8 bases between them. Looked up from germline, CDR1 is SGHRS and CDR2 is YFSETQ. CDR3: CASSLKQVQFF. As DNA, the CDR3 is TGCGCCAGCAGCTTGAAACAGGTGCAGTTCTTC.

This clonotype was seen a single time. CDR3 sequence: CASSVSYEQYF. Here the CDR3 DNA reads TGTGCCAGCAGTGTAAGTTACGAGCAGTACTTC. This chain connects TRBV2 to TRBJ2-7, with D hard to call. Trimming left V 4 bases short and J 4 bases short, with 5 bases between. Germline loops: CDR1 SNHLY, CDR2 FYNNEI. The length of the CDR3 is 11 residues.

The rearrangement links TRBV19 to TRBJ2-1, with D perhaps matching TRBD2 (7 bases). With 10 bases removed from V and 2 bases from J, the gap between germline ends came to 18 bases. Germline V gene sequence: CDR1 LNHDA, CDR2 SQIVND (reference sequence). The CDR3 covers 15 residues. The CDR3 here is CATSTEGGPYNEQFF. The CDR3 DNA sequence: TGTGCCACTTCAACCGAGGGGGGGCCCTACAATGAGCAGTTCTTC.

The J gene is TRBJ2-7, the V gene TRBV27; TRBD2 agrees at 7 bases. This CDR3 spans 14 amino acids. Germline V lookup: CDR1 MNHEY, CDR2 SMNVEV (reference sequence). With V trimmed by 6 bases and J by 2 bases, 7 bases remained unmatched. The CDR3 here is CASSRDYETYEQYV. The DNA of the CDR3 is TGTGCCAGCAGCCGGGACTACGAGACCTACGAGCAGTACGTC.

The chain links TRBV7-9 to TRBJ2-1, with D unresolved. CDR1 and CDR2 (germline): SEHNR, FQNEAQ (reference sequence). The CDR3 is made up of 14 amino acids. V lost 1 base and J 7 bases, leaving 11 bases between the germline ends. CDR3: CASSLGYSSNEQFF. Here the CDR3 DNA reads TGTGCCAGCAGCTTAGGTTATAGCAGTAATGAGCAGTTCTTC.

V and J are TRBV28 and TRBJ2-7; 8 bases map to TRBD1. This CDR3 has 14 residues. The germline V gene encodes CDR1 MDHEN and CDR2 SYDVKM. The ends lost 4 bases at V and 6 bases at J; junction bases unmatched: 8. CDR3 residues: CASSYQGAKIEQYV. CDR3 DNA sequence: TGTGCCAGCAGTTACCAGGGGGCCAAGATCGAGCAGTACGTC.

This clonotype has only one observation. The chain uses TRBV20-1 and TRBJ2-7; TRBD2 aligns across 14 bases. Trimming took 4 bases from V and 2 from J; bases not matched to a gene: 1. CDR1 and CDR2 (germline): DFQATT, SNEGSKA (reference sequence). This CDR3 is 14 amino acids long. The CDR3 DNA sequence: TGCAGTGCTAAGGGACTAGCGGGAGCCTACGAGCAGTACGTC. Its protein is CSAKGLAGAYEQYV.

V gene TRBV29-1 combines with J gene TRBJ2-7; D gene unclear. The CDR3 has 12 amino acids. Trimming stripped 2 bases from V and 1 base from J, with 6 bases between. Germline V gene sequence: CDR1 SQVTM, CDR2 ANQGSEA. Written as DNA, the CDR3 is TGCAGCGTTGAAATGGAGTCCTACGAGCAGTACTTC. This codes for CSVEMESYEQYF.

V and J are TRBV7-9 and TRBJ1-5; D ambiguous. This CDR3 region has 12 residues. Trimming took 5 bases from V and 5 from J, leaving 7 bases between them. Looked up from germline, CDR1 is SEHNR and CDR2 is FQNEAQ (reference sequence). The DNA for the CDR3 is TGTGCCAGCAGCGGGTTGGATCAGCCCCAGCATTTT. This encodes CASSGLDQPQHF.